These 31 T cell receptor beta chains share one sample of origin, sequenced in a study of blood T cell repertoires in COVID-19. TCRdb's copy holds only in-frame clones and misses some; the assay was immunoSEQ multiplex PCR. The table shows 300,000 or so clones, with over 75% occurring only once. Sequencing used peripheral blood. The origin of the receptors is a woman aged 50 to 65 who had recovered from COVID-19.

The chain employs TRBV2 and TRBJ1-1, with D maybe TRBD1 (6 bases). V shed 9 bases and J shed 5 bases, with 16 bases lying between them. Per the germline V gene, CDR1 is SNHLY and CDR2 is FYNNEI. The CDR3 length is 13 residues. CDR3 in amino acids: CARGGATETEAFF. As DNA, the CDR3 is TGTGCCAGAGGGGGGGCGACCGAAACTGAAGCTTTCTTT.

This sequence joins TRBV29-1 and TRBJ2-5; 8 bases match TRBD1. The CDR3 sequence is 14 residues long. Looked up from germline, CDR1 is SQVTM and CDR2 is ANQGSEA. J gave up 5 bases and V 7 bases, and 12 bases lay outside the gene matches. The CDR3 region is CSGSGGAGSETQYF. The CDR3 coding sequence is TGCAGCGGCTCAGGGGGCGCCGGGTCGGAGACCCAGTACTTC.

The V gene is TRBV29-1, the J gene TRBJ2-1; 13 positions agree with TRBD2. Germline CDR1 is SQVTM and CDR2 is ANQGSEA. V was clipped by 3 bases and J by 9 bases; unmatched bases: 2. The CDR3 sequence is 13 residues long. The CDR3 sequence: CSVETSGGPEQFF. The DNA of the CDR3 is TGCAGCGTTGAGACTAGCGGGGGGCCTGAGCAGTTCTTC.

J is TRBJ1-1 and V is TRBV18; 8 bases fit TRBD1. The CDR3 spans 20 residues. V dropped 3 bases and J dropped 0; count of bases not matched to a gene: 18. Germline CDR1 and CDR2: KGHSH and LQKENI. The CDR3 DNA sequence: TGTGCCAGCTCACCCAGGGGGCAGGGGGTAATTGTCCGGATGAACACTGAAGCTTTCTTT. Protein: CASSPRGQGVIVRMNTEAFF.

The chain joins TRBV9 to TRBJ2-3; 9 nucleotides align to TRBD1. J gave up 3 bases and V 3 bases, and 11 bases lay outside the gene matches. CDR3 size: 17 residues. The germline CDR1 and CDR2 sequences are SGDLS and YYNGEE. CDR3 nucleotide sequence: TGTGCCAGCAGCGAATTGACCGGGACAGGGTGGACAGATACGCAGTATTTT. Encoded protein: CASSELTGTGWTDTQYF.

The chain is built from TRBV4-3 and TRBJ2-7; TRBD2 aligns across 14 bases. Per the germline V gene, CDR1 is LGHNA and CDR2 is YSLEER. The CDR3 runs 17 residues. V was pared by 3 bases and J by 5 bases, with 9 bases of the junction left unmatched. The chain's CDR3 is CASSQGLAGDRKDEQYF. CDR3 nucleotide sequence: TGCGCCAGCAGCCAGGGACTAGCGGGGGACCGGAAGGACGAGCAGTACTTC.

V and J are TRBV7-2 and TRBJ2-5; D gene unclear. Germline CDR1 SGHTA, CDR2 FQGNSA. V dropped 3 bases and J dropped 5 bases, with 10 bases sitting between them. The CDR3 runs 13 residues. DNA for the CDR3: TGTGCCAGCAGCTTCAACGCCGGGGAGACCCAGTACTTC. Protein product: CASSFNAGETQYF.

The chain is built from TRBV27 and TRBJ1-5, with D hard to call. The CDR3 consists of 12 residues. Germline V gene sequence: CDR1 MNHEY, CDR2 SMNVEV (reference sequence). V was trimmed by 6 bases and J by 3 bases, leaving 6 bases between them. DNA for the CDR3: TGTGCCAGCAGCTCTGTCAATCAGCCCCAGCATTTT. Its translation: CASSSVNQPQHF.

CDR3 DNA: TGTGCCAGCAGCCTCCTTCAGGGTAGTGGGAACACCGGGGAGCTGTTTTTT. Its translation: CASSLLQGSGNTGELFF. The chain joins TRBV7-2 to TRBJ2-2; a possible D gene is TRBD1 (5 bases). The CDR3 extends over 17 amino acids. Germline loops: CDR1 SGHTA, CDR2 FQGNSA. Trimming removed 5 bases from V and 1 base from J, with 17 bases in between.

The V call is TRBV20-1, the J call TRBJ1-5; D gene ambiguous. The V end lost 6 bases, the J end lost 10 bases, and 13 bases lay between the germline ends. Per the germline V gene, CDR1 is DFQATT and CDR2 is SNEGSKA (reference sequence). CDR3 size: 11 residues. The CDR3 region is CSASDRGPQHF. Here the CDR3 DNA reads TGCAGTGCATCAGACCGAGGTCCCCAGCATTTT.

The chain is built from TRBV27 and TRBJ1-1; no clear D gene. The V and J ends lost 3 bases and 4 bases respectively, with 9 bases between them. This CDR3 contains 13 residues. Germline V gene sequence: CDR1 MNHEY, CDR2 SMNVEV (reference sequence). CDR3 in DNA: TGTGCCAGCAGTTTCGGTGGGAGCACTGAAGCTTTCTTT. It encodes CASSFGGSTEAFF.

The chain uses TRBV19 and TRBJ2-1, with 9 nucleotides matching TRBD1. The germline V gene encodes CDR1 LNHDA and CDR2 SQIVND (reference sequence). The CDR3 runs to 16 residues. V lost 5 bases, J lost 6 bases, and 11 bases stayed unmatched. The CDR3 loop is CASSAGPPDRGNEQFF. CDR3 DNA sequence: TGTGCCAGTAGTGCAGGCCCCCCGGACAGGGGCAATGAGCAGTTCTTC. The full variable domain, with the rest looked up from reference TRBV19 and TRBJ2-1, is DGGITQSPKYLFRKEGQNVTLSCEQNLNHDAMYWYRQDPGQGLRLIYYSQIVNDFQKGDIAEGYSVSREKKESFPLTVTSAQKNPTAFYLCASSAGPPDRGNEQFFGPGTRLTVL.

The chain couples TRBV7-9 to TRBJ2-3; D remains unclear. Per germline, CDR1 SEHNR and CDR2 FQNEAQ (reference sequence). The CDR3 sequence is 14 residues long. Trimming removed 1 base at V and 0 bases at J, with 5 bases between. In DNA form, the CDR3 reads TGTGCCAGCAGCTTAGAGACTAGCACAGATACGCAGTATTTT. Its protein is CASSLETSTDTQYF.

The genes are TRBV7-8 and TRBJ1-3; D gene ambiguous. The CDR3 is 16 amino acids. V lost 3 bases, J lost 0 bases, and 12 bases lay in between. Germline lookup yields CDR1 SGHVS and CDR2 FQNEAQ. CDR3 bases: TGTGCCAGCAGCTTTCATTTCAGTCGCTCTGGAAACACCATATATTTT. This codes for CASSFHFSRSGNTIYF.

The rearrangement joins TRBV2 to TRBJ1-4; D ambiguous. The CDR3 has 11 residues. The V end was cut by 6 bases, the J end by 8 bases, with 7 bases between. The germline V gene has CDR1 SNHLY and CDR2 FYNNEI. The DNA of the CDR3 is TGTGCCAGCAGCCTGGCCGAAAAACTGTTTTTT. This gives the protein CASSLAEKLFF. Drawing the rest from reference TRBV2 and TRBJ1-4, the complete variable domain is EPEVTQTPSHQVTQMGQEVILRCVPISNHLYFYWYRQILGQKVEFLVSFYNNEISEKSEIFDDQFSVERPDGSNFTLKIRSTKLEDSAMYFCASSLAEKLFFGSGTQLSVL.

This chain links TRBV30 with TRBJ2-3, with 8 bases identical to TRBD2. V was pared by 2 bases and J by 3 bases, with 7 bases of the junction left unmatched. This CDR3 spans 15 amino acids. CDR1 and CDR2 from the germline V gene are GTSNPN and SVGIG (reference sequence). The chain's CDR3 is CAWSRVAGQTDTQYF. CDR3 coding DNA: TGTGCCTGGAGTCGGGTAGCGGGGCAAACAGATACGCAGTATTTT.

V and J are TRBV3-1 (or the pseudogene TRBV3-2) and TRBJ2-5; 9 nucleotides match TRBD2. The CDR3 loop spans 17 amino acids. Trimming cost V 1 base and J 5 bases; bases outside gene matches: 11. Germline loops: CDR1 LGHDT, CDR2 YNNKEL (reference sequence). The CDR3 sequence is CASSQVLAGGIGETQYF. CDR3 bases: TGTGCCAGCAGCCAAGTTCTCGCGGGAGGGATCGGGGAGACCCAGTACTTC.

This clone was detected once. The V and J genes are TRBV7-2 and TRBJ1-6; D is ambiguous. The germline V and J ends were trimmed by 5 bases and 0 bases, with 11 bases remaining between them. The germline V gene encodes CDR1 SGHTA and CDR2 FQGNSA. This CDR3 is built from 16 residues. The CDR3 loop reads CASSLFRSSYNSPLHF. The CDR3 DNA sequence: TGTGCCAGCAGCCTATTTAGGAGCTCCTATAATTCACCCCTCCACTTT.

The rearrangement joins TRBV7-3 to TRBJ2-2, with D possibly being TRBD1 (6 bases). The CDR3 length is 16 residues. CDR1 and CDR2 (germline): SGHTA, FQGTGA. Trimming removed 1 base at V and 6 bases at J, with 15 bases between. The CDR3 DNA reads as TGTGCCAGCAGCTTAATGGAGGCAGGGGTGGCCGGGGAGCTGTTTTTT. Its protein product is CASSLMEAGVAGELFF.

This chain uses TRBV9 with TRBJ2-1; TRBD1 might be the D (5 bases). V lost 3 bases and J 9 bases, leaving 19 bases between the germline ends. Germline V gives CDR1 SGDLS, CDR2 YYNGEE. CDR3 length: 15 amino acids. CDR3 DNA sequence: TGTGCCAGCAGCGCCCTCACCCAGGGCGTGGGTGAGCAGTTCTTC. Its protein is CASSALTQGVGEQFF.

CDR3 residues: CASSLSGADQPQHF. In DNA form, the CDR3 reads TGTGCCAGCAGTTTATCGGGGGCAGATCAGCCCCAGCATTTT. The chain employs TRBV27 and TRBJ1-5; TRBD1 is a possible D gene (6 bases). Germline V gene lookup returns CDR1 MNHEY and CDR2 SMNVEV (reference sequence). This CDR3 contains 14 residues. Between the trimmed V and J ends, which lost 0 bases and 5 bases, there was a span of 8 bases.

The chain employs TRBV28 and TRBJ2-1; 12 bases map to TRBD2. There are 15 residues in the CDR3. Losses at the gene ends were 5 bases for V and 10 bases for J; bases not matched to a gene: 9. Germline V gene lookup returns CDR1 MDHEN and CDR2 SYDVKM. CDR3 sequence: CASSRSSGGVWEQFF. The DNA for the CDR3 is TGTGCCAGCAGTCGGTCTAGCGGGGGGGTCTGGGAGCAGTTCTTC.

The genes are TRBV3-1 (or the pseudogene TRBV3-2) and TRBJ2-2; TRBD1 matches at 8 bases. CDR1 and CDR2 (germline): LGHDT, YNNKEL (reference sequence). This CDR3 region has 16 residues. J was trimmed by 4 bases and V by 4 bases; bases with no gene match: 8. The CDR3 spells CASSRGAGGGTGELFF. The CDR3 DNA reads TGTGCCAGCAGCCGCGGGGCAGGGGGCGGCACCGGGGAGCTGTTTTTT.

J is TRBJ1-6 and V is TRBV30; 7 bases are a match to TRBD1. Germline V gene sequence: CDR1 GTSNPN, CDR2 SVGIG (reference sequence). J was trimmed by 3 bases and V by 0 bases; bases with no gene match: 5. This CDR3 has 16 residues. The CDR3 here is CAWSVQAGGYNSPLHF. CDR3 coding DNA: TGTGCCTGGAGTGTACAAGCAGGGGGCTATAATTCACCCCTCCACTTT. The whole variable domain, remainder taken from reference TRBV30 and TRBJ1-6, is SQTIHQWPATLVQPVGSPLSLECTVEGTSNPNLYWYRQAAGRGLQLLFYSVGIGQISSEVPQNLSASRPQDRQFILSSKKLLLSDSGFYLCAWSVQAGGYNSPLHFGNGTRLTVT.

The chain recombines TRBV28 with TRBJ1-1, with D unresolved. The CDR3 has 16 residues. Germline CDR1 MDHEN, CDR2 SYDVKM. V lost 1 base, J lost 4 bases, and 16 bases lay in between. The CDR3 here is CASSLFSGLVSTEAFF. The CDR3 region has the DNA TGTGCCAGCAGTTTATTTAGCGGACTTGTGAGCACTGAAGCTTTCTTT.

CDR3 in DNA: TGTGCCAGCAGCTTACAGGGGACTAGCGGGACAGATACGCAGTATTTT. Its protein product is CASSLQGTSGTDTQYF. This rearrangement joins TRBV7-2 to TRBJ2-3; 12 bases match TRBD2. Losses at the gene ends were 2 bases for V and 3 bases for J; bases not matched to a gene: 3. The CDR3 sequence is 16 residues long. Germline V gene sequence: CDR1 SGHTA, CDR2 FQGNSA. Full variable domain (rest looked up from reference TRBV7-2 and TRBJ2-3): GAGVSQSPSNKVTEKGKDVELRCDPISGHTALYWYRQSLGQGLEFLIYFQGNSAPDKSGLPSDRFSAERTGGSVSTLTIQRTQQEDSAVYLCASSLQGTSGTDTQYFGPGTRLTVL.

V usage is TRBV19 and J usage is TRBJ2-3; D is possibly TRBD1 (6 bases). The CDR3 contains 16 residues. The V and J ends lost 5 bases and 3 bases respectively, with 18 bases between them. Germline V gives CDR1 LNHDA, CDR2 SQIVND (reference sequence). CDR3 amino acids: CASSPGTQGLTDTQYF. DNA of the CDR3: TGTGCCAGTAGTCCAGGTACGCAGGGGCTGACAGATACGCAGTATTTT.

The chain has TRBV6-5 and TRBJ2-7; possibly TRBD2 for D (5 bases). There are 12 residues in the CDR3. The V end lost 5 bases, the J end lost 3 bases, and 8 bases lay between the germline ends. Germline loops: CDR1 MNHEY, CDR2 SVGAGI. CDR3: CASSRTGYEQYF. DNA for the CDR3: TGTGCCAGCAGTAGGACTGGCTACGAGCAGTACTTC.

The V and J genes are TRBV5-1 and TRBJ2-5; TRBD1 aligns across 10 bases. CDR1 and CDR2 (germline): SGHRS, YFSETQ. The CDR3 covers 14 residues. The ends lost 4 bases at V and 5 bases at J; junction bases unmatched: 5. In DNA, the CDR3 is TGCGCCAGCAGCCGACAGGGGGCATGGGAGACCCAGTACTTC. Amino acid sequence: CASSRQGAWETQYF. Filled out from reference TRBV5-1 and TRBJ2-5, the complete variable domain reads KAGVTQTPRYLIKTRGQQVTLSCSPISGHRSVSWYQQTPGQGLQFLFEYFSETQRNKGNFPGRFSGRQFSNSRSEMNVSTLELGDSALYLCASSRQGAWETQYFGPGTRLLVL.

This chain connects TRBV7-4 to TRBJ1-5; the match to TRBD1 covers 9 bases. Germline values: CDR1 SGHVT, CDR2 SQSDAQ. The trim removed 4 bases at V and 0 bases at J, leaving 16 bases unmatched. The CDR3 sequence is 20 residues long. CDR3 sequence (DNA): TGTGCCAGCAGCTATTGGCGAGGACAGGGGCGCACCTATAGCAATCAGCCCCAGCATTTT. Protein: CASSYWRGQGRTYSNQPQHF.

J is TRBJ2-1 and V is TRBV7-3; 7 bases fit TRBD2. This CDR3 comprises 16 residues. V shed 2 bases and J 0 bases; nucleotides not matched to a gene: 4. In germline, CDR1 is SGHTA, CDR2 FQGTGA. The CDR3 region has the DNA TGTGCCAGCAGCTTAGAAGGCGGGAGCTCCTACAATGAGCAGTTCTTC. It translates to CASSLEGGSSYNEQFF.